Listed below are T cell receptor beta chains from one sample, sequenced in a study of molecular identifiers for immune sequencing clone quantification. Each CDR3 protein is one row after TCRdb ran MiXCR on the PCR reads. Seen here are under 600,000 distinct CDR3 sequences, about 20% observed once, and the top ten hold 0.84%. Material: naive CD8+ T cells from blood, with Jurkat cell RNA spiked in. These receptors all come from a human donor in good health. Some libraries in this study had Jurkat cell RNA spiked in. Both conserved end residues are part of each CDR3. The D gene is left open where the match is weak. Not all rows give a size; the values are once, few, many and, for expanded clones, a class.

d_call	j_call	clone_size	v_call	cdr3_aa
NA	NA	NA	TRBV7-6	CASSLSGNQPQYF
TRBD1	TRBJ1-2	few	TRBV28	CASSLWPGQDLGYTF
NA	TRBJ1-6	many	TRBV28	CASSLGQINSPLHF
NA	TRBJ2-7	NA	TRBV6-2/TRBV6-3	CASSYTGLLGEQYF
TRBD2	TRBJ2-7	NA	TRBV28	CASSRRSSGTGQYF
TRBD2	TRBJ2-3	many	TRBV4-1	CASSQDGRGSGTDTQYF
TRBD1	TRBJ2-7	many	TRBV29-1	CSVAGGRSNEQYF
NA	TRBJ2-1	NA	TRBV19	CASSAYSGLKGAYNEQFF
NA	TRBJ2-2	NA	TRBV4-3	CASSLGGSTGELFF
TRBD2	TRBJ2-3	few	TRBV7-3	CGSRTLAGVVDTQYF
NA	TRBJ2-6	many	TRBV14	CASSQYTGAGANVLTF
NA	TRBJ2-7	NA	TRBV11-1	CASSHTGNEQYF
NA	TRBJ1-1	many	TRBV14	CASSHRTPKDEAFF
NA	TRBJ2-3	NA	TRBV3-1	CASSQDRQLSTDTQYF
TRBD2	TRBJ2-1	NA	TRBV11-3	CASSPGLAVSYNEQFF
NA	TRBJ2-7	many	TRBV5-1	CASSLRGSPYEQYF
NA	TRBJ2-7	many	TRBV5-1	CASSFNQGTYEQYF
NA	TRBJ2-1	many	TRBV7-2	CASSLAVVPEQFF
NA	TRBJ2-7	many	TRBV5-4	CASSPTRDLASQYF
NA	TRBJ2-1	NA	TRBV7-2	CASSLRGPYNEQFF
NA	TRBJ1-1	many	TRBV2	CASSYVARNTEAFF
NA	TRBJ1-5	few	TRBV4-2	CASSQEQTDSNQPQHF
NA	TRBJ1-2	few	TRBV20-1	CSASPPTSFSDKPLSYGYTF
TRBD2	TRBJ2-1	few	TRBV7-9	CASSRSGGPLYNEQFF
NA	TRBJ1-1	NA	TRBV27	CASSLSGNPNTEAFF
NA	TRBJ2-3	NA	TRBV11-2	CASSLVATSWNPSTDTQYF
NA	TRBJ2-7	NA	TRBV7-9	CASSLAEKRYEQYF
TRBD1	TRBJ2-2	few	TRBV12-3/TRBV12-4	CASRFSRTGNTGELFF
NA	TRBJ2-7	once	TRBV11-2	CASSFGAGYPACEQYF
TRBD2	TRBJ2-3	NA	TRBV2	CASSELAGGHSDTQYF
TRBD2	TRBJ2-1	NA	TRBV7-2	CAGSPRVRTSGYNEQFF
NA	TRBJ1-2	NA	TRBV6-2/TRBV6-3	CASSHGTPYGYTF
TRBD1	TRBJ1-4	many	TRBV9	CASSAGGAEKLFF
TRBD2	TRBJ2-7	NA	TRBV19	CANSKTSGSNYEQYF
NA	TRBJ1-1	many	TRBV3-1	CASSRLEGSTEAFF
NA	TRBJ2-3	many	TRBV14	CASSQDIPWSTDTQYF
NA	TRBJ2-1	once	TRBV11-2	CASSSGPNNEQFF
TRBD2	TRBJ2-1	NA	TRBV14	CASSQDPGLGIYNEQFF
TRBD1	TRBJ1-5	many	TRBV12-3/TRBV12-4	CASSPRTGSHQPQHF
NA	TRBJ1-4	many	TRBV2	CASSVQGLSEKLFF
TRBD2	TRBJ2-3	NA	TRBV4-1	CASSQIGGRAPYTQYF
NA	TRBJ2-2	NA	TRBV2	CASSAAGSNTGELFF
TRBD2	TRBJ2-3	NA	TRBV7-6	CASSLLGLASSTDTQYF
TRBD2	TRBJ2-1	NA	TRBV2	CASRRTSGGKTYNEQFF
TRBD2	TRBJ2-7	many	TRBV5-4	CASARDYLYEQYF
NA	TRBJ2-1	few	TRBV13	CASSPKGVAGANEQFF
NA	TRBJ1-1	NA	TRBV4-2	CASSQEWPVEAFF
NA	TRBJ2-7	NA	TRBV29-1	CSVDGGGYEQYF
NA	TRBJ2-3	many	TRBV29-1	CSVEERWVGTQYF
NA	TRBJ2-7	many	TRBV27	CASRSRETNEQYF
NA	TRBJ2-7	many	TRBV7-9	CASSLGDGQFYEQYF
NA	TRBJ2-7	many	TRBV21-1	CASSDRLAGGRYEQYF
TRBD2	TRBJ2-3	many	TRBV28	CASSPGGSSTDTQYF
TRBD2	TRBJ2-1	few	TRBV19	CASSILGLAGAQLDNEQFF
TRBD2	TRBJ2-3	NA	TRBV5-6	CASSLPPGLAGADTQYF